The rows below give T cell receptor beta chains drawn from one sample of a study of beta chain features in type 1 diabetes. Here immunoSEQ multiplex PCR was the method, and the copy in TCRdb shows in-frame clones only, minus some. The sample yields about 290,000 clones, roughly 8% seen once. The sequenced sample was central memory CD4+ T cells from blood. The receptors shown here come from a woman in her late teens or twenties in good health. Each CDR3 is given with its conserved first and last residue. D genes are given only for firm matches. Rows give clone size only sometimes, using once, few, many, or a class for an expanded clone.

size,D,J,V,CDR3,DNA
-,-,TRBJ1-6,TRBV6-6,CASSYTRNSPLHF,TGTGCCAGCAGTTACACGAGGAATTCACCCCTCCACTTT
few,-,TRBJ1-4,TRBV4-3,CASSQERQGRKLFF,TGCGCCAGCAGCCAAGAACGCCAGGGGCGAAAACTGTTTTTT
few,-,TRBJ1-1,TRBV10-3,CATRSRAGQNTEAFF,TGTGCCACCCGTAGTAGGGCGGGCCAGAACACTGAAGCTTTCTTT
few,-,TRBJ2-1,TRBV5-1,CASSPNPQGSYNEQFF,TGCGCCAGCAGCCCGAACCCACAGGGTTCCTACAATGAGCAGTTCTTC
-,-,TRBJ2-1,TRBV15,CATSRGTSYNEQFF,TGTGCCACCAGCAGAGGGACCTCCTACAATGAGCAGTTCTTC
-,-,TRBJ2-7,TRBV29-1,CSASPSITYEQYF,TGCAGCGCATCTCCCAGTATCACCTACGAGCAGTACTTC
-,-,TRBJ2-3,TRBV7-2,CASTVNGGFSTDTQYF,TGTGCCAGCACCGTGAATGGGGGGTTTAGCACAGATACGCAGTATTTT
few,-,TRBJ1-5,TRBV16,CASSLFGGIQPQHF,TGTGCCAGCAGCCTCTTCGGAGGCATTCAGCCCCAGCATTTT
-,-,TRBJ2-5,TRBV7-9,CASSLQPGPKTQYF,TGTGCCAGCAGCTTACAACCGGGCCCAAAGACCCAGTACTTC
-,-,TRBJ2-1,TRBV7-9,CASSPRRDRQEGNEQFF,TGTGCCAGCAGCCCCAGGCGGGATCGTCAGGAGGGCAATGAGCAGTTCTTC
few,-,TRBJ2-7,TRBV21-1,CASSNPPSGAYEQYF,TGTGCCAGCAGCAACCCGCCTAGCGGGGCCTACGAGCAGTACTTC
few,-,TRBJ2-5,TRBV7-2,CASSLDRETQYF,TGTGCCAGCAGCTTAGACCGGGAGACCCAGTACTTC
-,-,TRBJ2-2,TRBV18,CASSLQSNTGELFF,TGTGCCAGCTCACTTCAATCGAACACCGGGGAGCTGTTTTTT
-,TRBD2,TRBJ2-6,TRBV18,CASRGLAGMSSGANVLTF,TGTGCCAGCAGAGGACTAGCGGGAATGAGCTCTGGGGCCAACGTCCTGACTTTC
many,TRBD1,TRBJ2-2,TRBV2,CASSGTGWTGELFF,TGTGCCAGCAGTGGGACAGGGTGGACCGGGGAGCTGTTTTTT
few,-,TRBJ1-5,TRBV4-2,CASSQSGGSNQPQHF,TGTGCCAGCAGCCAAAGTGGAGGGAGCAATCAGCCCCAGCATTTT
few,TRBD1,TRBJ1-2,TRBV30,CASPGTGVGYTF,TGTGCCTCCCCAGGGACAGGGGTCGGCTACACCTTC
-,TRBD1,TRBJ1-1,TRBV5-5,CASMRDRRNTEAFF,TGTGCCAGCATGCGGGACAGGAGGAACACTGAAGCTTTCTTT
-,-,TRBJ1-1,TRBV7-9,CASSLDSSRGF,TGTGCCAGCAGCTTAGACAGCTCACGGGGCTTT
few,-,TRBJ2-3,TRBV10-3,CAISTMEGGTDTQYF,TGTGCCATCAGCACAATGGAGGGGGGCACAGATACGCAGTATTTT
-,-,TRBJ1-2,TRBV28,CASRTTGRRYGYTF,TGTGCCAGCAGAACGACGGGACGGCGATATGGCTACACCTTC
many,-,TRBJ1-5,TRBV4-3,CASSQRAGRYQPQHF,TGCGCCAGCAGCCAAAGGGCAGGGAGATATCAGCCCCAGCATTTT
few,-,TRBJ2-5,TRBV4-2,CASSQASSVSQETQYF,TGTGCCAGCAGCCAAGCTTCTAGCGTCAGCCAAGAGACCCAGTACTTC
few,-,TRBJ2-3,TRBV7-2,CASSLRLARVGADTQYF,TGTGCCAGCAGCTTAAGGCTAGCGAGAGTAGGGGCAGATACGCAGTATTTT
few,TRBD2,TRBJ2-2,TRBV4-2,CASTSGRLGTGELFF,TGTGCCAGCACTAGCGGGAGATTGGGTACCGGGGAGCTGTTTTTT
-,TRBD1,TRBJ2-1,TRBV30,CAWSIGTASYNEQFF,TGTGCCTGGAGTATCGGGACAGCCTCCTACAATGAGCAGTTCTTC
-,-,TRBJ1-5,TRBV14,CASSPGPDQPQHF,TGTGCCAGCAGCCCGGGTCCTGATCAGCCCCAGCATTTT
few,-,TRBJ2-4,TRBV5-1,CASSDGQIAKNIQYF,TGCGCCAGCAGCGACGGACAGATAGCCAAAAACATTCAGTACTTC
-,TRBD2,TRBJ2-1,TRBV7-6,CASSQRLAGVHEQFF,TGTGCCAGCAGCCAGAGACTAGCGGGAGTACATGAGCAGTTCTTC
many,-,TRBJ2-3,TRBV29-1,CSVLAWTSTDTQYF,TGCAGCGTCTTAGCGTGGACTAGCACAGATACGCAGTATTTT
few,-,TRBJ1-5,TRBV27,CASSPPGGQPQHF,TGTGCCAGCAGCCCCCCGGGCGGGCAGCCCCAGCATTTT
-,-,TRBJ1-2,TRBV30,CAGRGVVGDYGYTF,TGTGCCGGGAGGGGCGTCGTTGGAGACTATGGCTACACCTTC
-,-,TRBJ2-5,TRBV7-2,CASSTGRSEGTQYF,TGTGCCAGCAGCACAGGGAGGTCGGAGGGGACCCAGTACTTC
few,TRBD2,TRBJ2-1,TRBV7-2,CASRREGSMRNEQFF,TGTGCCAGCAGAAGGGAGGGCTCTATGAGGAATGAGCAGTTCTTC
few,-,TRBJ2-2,TRBV23-1,CASSLWPQGKLANTGELFF,TGCGCCAGCAGCCTTTGGCCCCAGGGCAAACTAGCGAACACCGGGGAGCTGTTTTTT
few,-,TRBJ2-1,TRBV19,CASTRDYNEQFF,TGTGCCAGTACTAGGGATTACAATGAGCAGTTCTTC
few,TRBD1,TRBJ2-2,TRBV9,CASSVGQGTNTGELFF,TGTGCCAGCAGCGTAGGACAGGGTACTAACACCGGGGAGCTGTTTTTT
few,TRBD1,TRBJ2-3,TRBV5-4,CASSLVGTGTGTDTQYF,TGTGCCAGCAGCTTAGTTGGGACAGGGACCGGCACAGATACGCAGTATTTT
-,-,TRBJ1-1,TRBV7-2,CASSSYQGWAFF,TGTGCCAGCAGCTCATATCAGGGGTGGGCTTTCTTT
-,-,TRBJ1-6,TRBV25-1,CASRGAGSPLHF,TGTGCCAGCAGAGGTGCGGGTTCACCCCTCCACTTT
few,TRBD1,TRBJ1-1,TRBV16,CASSQFRGEGTEAFF,TGTGCCAGCAGCCAATTCAGGGGGGAGGGCACTGAAGCTTTCTTT
many,TRBD2,TRBJ2-2,TRBV9,CASKPGLDSGELFF,TGTGCCAGCAAACCGGGACTAGATTCCGGGGAGCTGTTTTTT
few,-,TRBJ1-2,TRBV19,CASSTEAGTGGYTF,TGTGCCAGTAGTACAGAAGCAGGGACGGGCGGCTACACCTTC
few,TRBD1,TRBJ1-2,TRBV28,CASRSNRDSYYGYTF,TGTGCCAGCAGATCGAACCGGGACAGCTATTATGGCTACACCTTC
-,TRBD1,TRBJ1-5,TRBV6-5,CASSYFGQADQPQHF,TGTGCCAGCAGTTACTTCGGACAGGCCGATCAGCCCCAGCATTTT